These 14 T cell receptor beta chains were sequenced from one sample in a study of beta chain features in type 1 diabetes. Isolated RNA was reverse transcribed in full, so expressed TCRB transcripts were sequenced. Libraries were prepared by immunoSEQ multiplex PCR; TCRdb keeps only in-frame clonotypes and omits some of them. Found here are hundreds of thousands of clones, 15% of them singletons; the top ten hold 0.093%. The sequenced material came from naive CD4+ T cells from blood. The source of these receptors is a young man in good health.

This clone has only a few counts. The chain carries TRBV28 and TRBJ1-5; no reliable D call. V lost 8 bases and J 0 bases, leaving 14 bases between the germline ends. This CDR3 region has 15 residues. Per the germline V gene, CDR1 is MDHEN and CDR2 is SYDVKM. CDR3 loop: CASLGPGSSNQPQHF. Here the CDR3 DNA reads TGTGCCAGCCTAGGACCCGGGAGTAGCAATCAGCCCCAGCATTTT.

The V and J genes are TRBV9 and TRBJ2-7, with TRBD2 identical over 9 bases. Trimming at V came to 3 bases and at J to 5 bases, leaving 9 bases not matched to a gene. Germline assignment: CDR1 SGDLS and CDR2 YYNGEE. The CDR3 length is 15 residues. In DNA, the CDR3 is TGTGCCAGCAGCGGTGCCGGGACTAGCAACCACGAGCAGTACTTC. Encoded protein: CASSGAGTSNHEQYF.

This clone was seen ten or more times. The V gene is TRBV14, the J gene TRBJ2-5; D gene ambiguous. V was clipped by 5 bases and J by 9 bases, with 10 bases between them. Germline V gene sequence: CDR1 SGHDN, CDR2 FVKESK. The CDR3 loop spans 11 amino acids. The CDR3 nucleotides are TGTGCCAGCAGCGGCAGGAAGGCCCAGTACTTC. Its protein is CASSGRKAQYF. The complete variable domain, with remaining parts taken from reference TRBV14 and TRBJ2-5, reads EAGVTQFPSHSVIEKGQTVTLRCDPISGHDNLYWYRRVMGKEIKFLLHFVKESKQDESGMPNNRFLAERTGGTYSTLKVQPAELEDSGVYFCASSGRKAQYFGPGTRLLVL.

This CDR3 reads CASRPPTYRGRGGAKNIQYF. CDR3 sequence (DNA): TGTGCCAGCAGACCGCCAACCTACAGGGGCCGGGGGGGAGCCAAAAACATTCAGTACTTC. The chain recombines TRBV28 with TRBJ2-4; TRBD2 might be the D (8 bases). Trimming removed 6 bases at V and 0 bases at J, with 27 bases between. The CDR3 has 20 amino acids. Per the germline V gene, CDR1 is MDHEN and CDR2 is SYDVKM. Supplemented by reference TRBV28 and TRBJ2-4, the full variable domain reads DVKVTQSSRYLVKRTGEKVFLECVQDMDHENMFWYRQDPGLGLRLIYFSYDVKMKEKGDIPEGYSVSREKKERFSLILESASTNQTSMYLCASRPPTYRGRGGAKNIQYFGAGTRLSVL.

The chain uses TRBV4-1 and TRBJ2-1, with D perhaps being TRBD1 or TRBD2 (8 bases each). Germline V gene sequence: CDR1 MGHRA, CDR2 YSYEKL. The CDR3 consists of 18 residues. V lost 1 base and J lost 9, with 25 bases in between. The CDR3 DNA sequence: TGCGCCAGCAGCCAAGTTTCAGTGGACAGGGCGGCGGGAGGTGAGCAGTTCTTC. Protein: CASSQVSVDRAAGGEQFF.

The rearrangement links TRBV6-1 to TRBJ1-2, with 7 bases matching TRBD1. Germline V gene lookup returns CDR1 MNHNS and CDR2 SASEGT. After removal of 4 bases from V and 6 bases from J, the junction contained 8 bases not matched to a gene. The CDR3 length is 14 residues. CDR3 region: CASSAPQGQNGYTF. The CDR3 nucleotides are TGTGCCAGCAGTGCGCCACAGGGGCAGAATGGCTACACCTTC.

This clone was seen a few times. The chain has TRBV5-4 and TRBJ2-1; 7 bases line up with TRBD1. Looked up from germline, CDR1 is SGHNT and CDR2 is YYREEE (reference sequence). The J segment lost 6 bases and the V segment lost 0 bases, leaving 6 bases of the junction unmatched. This CDR3 has 15 residues. CDR3 amino acids: CASSLDQGVTNEQFF. Here the CDR3 DNA reads TGTGCCAGCAGCTTGGATCAGGGGGTGACCAATGAGCAGTTCTTC.

The V call is TRBV14, the J call TRBJ2-1; TRBD2 matches 9 bases. The V gene end was trimmed by 0 bases and the J gene end by 6 bases; junction bases not matched to a gene: 6. CDR1 and CDR2 (germline): SGHDN, FVKESK. The CDR3 sequence is 16 residues long. Written as DNA, the CDR3 is TGTGCCAGCAGCCAAGACCCTAGCGGGATTCGCAATGAGCAGTTCTTC. Encoded protein: CASSQDPSGIRNEQFF.

The chain is built from TRBV11-2 and TRBJ2-7, with D hard to call. This CDR3 comprises 11 residues. V was pared by 4 bases and J by 3 bases, with 4 bases between. Germline V gene sequence: CDR1 SGHAT, CDR2 FQNNGV. The CDR3 loop is CASSSLYEQYF. DNA for the CDR3: TGTGCCAGCAGCTCACTCTACGAGCAGTACTTC. The complete variable domain, with remaining parts taken from reference TRBV11-2 and TRBJ2-7, reads EAGVAQSPRYKIIEKRQSVAFWCNPISGHATLYWYQQILGQGPKLLIQFQNNGVVDDSQLPKDRFSAERLKGVDSTLKIQPAKLEDSAVYLCASSSLYEQYFGPGTRLTVT.

A few counts support this clone. The chain is built from TRBV12-5 and TRBJ2-3; weak D call: TRBD2 (5 bases). The V gene lost 5 bases and the J gene lost 2 bases, with 14 bases spanning the gap. CDR3 size: 15 residues. CDR1 and CDR2 (germline): LGHNT, FRNRAP. The CDR3 is CASGPLDWNTDTQYF. CDR3 bases: TGTGCTAGTGGTCCGTTGGACTGGAACACAGATACGCAGTATTTT.

This clone was recorded a few times. The chain combines TRBV10-3 with TRBJ1-5, with D maybe TRBD1 (5 bases). CDR1 ENHRY and CDR2 SYGVKD come from the germline V gene. The CDR3 extends over 15 amino acids. V was trimmed by 4 bases and J by 4 bases, leaving 14 bases between them. DNA for the CDR3: TGTGCCATCAGTGCCGGGACTGCTAGAAATCAGCCCCAGCATTTT. It encodes CAISAGTARNQPQHF.

The rearrangement uses TRBV5-1 and TRBJ2-1, with TRBD1 matching 7 bases. Trimming cost V 3 bases and J 7 bases; bases outside gene matches: 4. The germline gives CDR1 SGHRS, CDR2 YFSETQ. The CDR3 is made up of 13 amino acids. CDR3 DNA sequence: TGCGCCAGCAGCTGGGGGACAGCTAATGAGCAGTTCTTC. Amino acids: CASSWGTANEQFF.

The rearrangement links TRBV9 to TRBJ1-1; possible D gene TRBD1, 5 bases. Germline CDR1 is SGDLS and CDR2 is YYNGEE. CDR3 size: 15 residues. V was shortened by 3 bases and J by 1 base, with 13 bases between the two germline ends. CDR3 sequence: CASSGQGIGNTEAFF. For the CDR3, the DNA is TGTGCCAGCAGCGGGCAGGGAATAGGGAACACTGAAGCTTTCTTT.

This clone was observed a few times. The gene calls are TRBV4-3 and TRBJ1-2; TRBD1 matches 8 bases. J was trimmed by 4 bases and V by 0 bases; bases with no gene match: 7. The length of the CDR3 is 16 residues. The germline V gene encodes CDR1 LGHNA and CDR2 YSLEER. The CDR3 DNA sequence: TGCGCCAGCAGCCAAGATCTAAAAACAGGGGGCTATGGCTACACCTTC. Protein: CASSQDLKTGGYGYTF.